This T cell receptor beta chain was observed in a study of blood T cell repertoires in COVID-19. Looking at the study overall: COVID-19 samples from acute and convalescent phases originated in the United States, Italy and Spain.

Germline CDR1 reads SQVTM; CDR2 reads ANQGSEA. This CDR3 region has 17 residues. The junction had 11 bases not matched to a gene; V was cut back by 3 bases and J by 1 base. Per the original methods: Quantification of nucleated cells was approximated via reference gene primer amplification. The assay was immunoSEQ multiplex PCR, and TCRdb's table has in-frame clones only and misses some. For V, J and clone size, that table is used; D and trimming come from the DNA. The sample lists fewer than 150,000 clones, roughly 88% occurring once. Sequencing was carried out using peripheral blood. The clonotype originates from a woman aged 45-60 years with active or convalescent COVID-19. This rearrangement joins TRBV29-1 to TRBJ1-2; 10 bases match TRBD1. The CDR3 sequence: CSVEAATGGAGNYGYTF. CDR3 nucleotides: TGCAGCGTTGAGGCCGCGACAGGGGGCGCTGGTAACTATGGCTACACCTTC. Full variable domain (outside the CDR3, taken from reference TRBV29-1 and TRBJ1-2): SAVISQKPSRDICQRGTSLTIQCQVDSQVTMMFWYRQQPGQSLTLIATANQGSEATYESGFVIDKFPISRPNLTFSTLTVSNMSPEDSSIYLCSVEAATGGAGNYGYTFGSGTRLTVV.